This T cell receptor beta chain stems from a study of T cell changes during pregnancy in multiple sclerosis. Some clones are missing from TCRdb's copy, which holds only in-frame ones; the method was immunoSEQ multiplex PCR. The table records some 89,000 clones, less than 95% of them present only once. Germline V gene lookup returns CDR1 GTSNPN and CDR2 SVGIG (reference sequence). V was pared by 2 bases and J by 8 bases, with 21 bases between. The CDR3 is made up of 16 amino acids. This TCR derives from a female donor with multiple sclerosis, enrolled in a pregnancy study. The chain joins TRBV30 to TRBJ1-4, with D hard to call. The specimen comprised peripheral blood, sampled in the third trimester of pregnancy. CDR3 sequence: CAWSRADEPPGEKLFF. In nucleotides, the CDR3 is TGTGCCTGGAGTCGGGCTGATGAACCTCCGGGAGAAAAACTGTTTTTT.